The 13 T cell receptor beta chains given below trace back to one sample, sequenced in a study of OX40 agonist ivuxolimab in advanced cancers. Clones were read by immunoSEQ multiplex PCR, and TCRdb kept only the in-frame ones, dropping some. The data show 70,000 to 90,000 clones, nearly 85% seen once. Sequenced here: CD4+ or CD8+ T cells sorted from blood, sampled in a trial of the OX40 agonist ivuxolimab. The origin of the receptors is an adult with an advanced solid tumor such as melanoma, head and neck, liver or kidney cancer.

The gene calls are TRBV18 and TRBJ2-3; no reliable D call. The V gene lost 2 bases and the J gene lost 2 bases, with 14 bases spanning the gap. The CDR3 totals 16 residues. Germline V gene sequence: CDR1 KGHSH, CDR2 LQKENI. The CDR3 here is CASSPVPVLFTDTQYF. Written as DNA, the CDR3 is TGTGCCAGCTCACCAGTCCCTGTCCTCTTCACAGATACGCAGTATTTT.

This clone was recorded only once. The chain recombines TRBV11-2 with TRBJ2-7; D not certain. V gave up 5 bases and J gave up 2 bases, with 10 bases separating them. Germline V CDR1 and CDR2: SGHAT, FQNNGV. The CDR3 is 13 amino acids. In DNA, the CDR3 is TGTGCCAGCAGCCTCGGGCCTGCCTACGAGCAGTACTTC. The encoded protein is CASSLGPAYEQYF.

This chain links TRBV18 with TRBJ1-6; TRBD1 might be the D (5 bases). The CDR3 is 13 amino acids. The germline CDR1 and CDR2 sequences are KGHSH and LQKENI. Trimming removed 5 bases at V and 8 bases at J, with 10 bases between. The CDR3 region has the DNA TGTGCCAGCTCATCCGCCAGGGATTCACCCCTCCACTTT. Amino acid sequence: CASSSARDSPLHF.

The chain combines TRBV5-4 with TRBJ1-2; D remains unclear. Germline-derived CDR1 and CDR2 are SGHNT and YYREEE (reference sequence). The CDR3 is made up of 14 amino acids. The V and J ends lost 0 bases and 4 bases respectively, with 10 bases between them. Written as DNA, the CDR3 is TGTGCCAGCAGCTTGGGAACGGGAAGCTATGGCTACACCTTC. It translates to CASSLGTGSYGYTF.

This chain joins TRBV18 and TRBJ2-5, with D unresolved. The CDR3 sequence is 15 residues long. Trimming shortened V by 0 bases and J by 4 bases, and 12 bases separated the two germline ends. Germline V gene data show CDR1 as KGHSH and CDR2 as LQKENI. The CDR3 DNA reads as TGTGCCAGCTCACCACCGGCTCAAGGCTCAGAGACCCAGTACTTC. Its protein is CASSPPAQGSETQYF.

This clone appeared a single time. DNA for the CDR3: TGCGCCAGCAGCCAAGAAGACACCCTGAACACTGAAGCTTTCTTT. As protein: CASSQEDTLNTEAFF. V is TRBV4-3 and J is TRBJ1-1; D call uncertain. The CDR3 runs to 15 residues. Germline V CDR1 and CDR2: LGHNA, YSLEER. Between the trimmed V and J ends, which lost 0 bases and 0 bases, there was a span of 8 bases.

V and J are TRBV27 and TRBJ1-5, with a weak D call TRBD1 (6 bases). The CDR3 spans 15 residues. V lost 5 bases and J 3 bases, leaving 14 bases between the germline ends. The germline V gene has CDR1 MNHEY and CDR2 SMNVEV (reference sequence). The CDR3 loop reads CASSPRRDNNQPQHF. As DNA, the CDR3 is TGTGCCAGCAGTCCCCGACGGGACAACAATCAGCCCCAGCATTTT.

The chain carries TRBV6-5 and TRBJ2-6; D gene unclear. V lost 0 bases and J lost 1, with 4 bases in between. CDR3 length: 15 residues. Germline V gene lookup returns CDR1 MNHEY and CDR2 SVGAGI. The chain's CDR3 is CASSYSGSGANVLTF. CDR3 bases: TGTGCCAGCAGTTACTCGGGTTCTGGGGCCAACGTCCTGACTTTC.

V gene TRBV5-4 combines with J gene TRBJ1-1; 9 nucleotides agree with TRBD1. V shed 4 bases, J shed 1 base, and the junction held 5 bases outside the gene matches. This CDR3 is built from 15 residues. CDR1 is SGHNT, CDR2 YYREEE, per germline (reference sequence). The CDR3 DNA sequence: TGTGCCAGCAGCACCCCGGGACAGGGGAACACTGAAGCTTTCTTT. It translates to CASSTPGQGNTEAFF. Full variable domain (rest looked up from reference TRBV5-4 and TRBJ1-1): ETGVTQSPTHLIKTRGQQVTLRCSSQSGHNTVSWYQQALGQGPQFIFQYYREEENGRGNFPPRFSGLQFPNYSSELNVNALELDDSALYLCASSTPGQGNTEAFFGQGTRLTVV.

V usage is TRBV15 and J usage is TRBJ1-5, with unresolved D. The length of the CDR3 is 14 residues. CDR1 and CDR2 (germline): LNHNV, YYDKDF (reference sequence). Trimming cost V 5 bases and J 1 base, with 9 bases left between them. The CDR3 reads CATSLGRSNQPQHF. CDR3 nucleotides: TGTGCCACCAGCCTCGGCAGGAGCAATCAGCCCCAGCATTTT.

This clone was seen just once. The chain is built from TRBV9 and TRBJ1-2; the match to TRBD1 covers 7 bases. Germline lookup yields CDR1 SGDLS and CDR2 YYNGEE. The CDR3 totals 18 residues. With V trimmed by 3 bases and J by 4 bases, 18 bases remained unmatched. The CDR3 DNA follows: TGTGCCAGCAGCGGAATCGGGACAGCTCAGGGGTTTCCCTATGGCTACACCTTC. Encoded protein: CASSGIGTAQGFPYGYTF.

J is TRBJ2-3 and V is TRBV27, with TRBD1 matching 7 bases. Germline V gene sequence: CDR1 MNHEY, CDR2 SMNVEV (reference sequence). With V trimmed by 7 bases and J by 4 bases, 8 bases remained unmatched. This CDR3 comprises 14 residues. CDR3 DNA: TGTGCCAGCAATAGAGGGACAGACGCAGATACGCAGTATTTT. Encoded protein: CASNRGTDADTQYF.

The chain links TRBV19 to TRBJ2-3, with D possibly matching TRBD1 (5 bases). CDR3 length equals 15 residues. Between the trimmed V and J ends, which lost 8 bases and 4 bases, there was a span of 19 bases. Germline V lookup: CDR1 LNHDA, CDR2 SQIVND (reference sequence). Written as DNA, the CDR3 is TGTGCCAGTCTTCGGCATGGGGAAGGGGCAGATACGCAGTATTTT. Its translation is CASLRHGEGADTQYF.